Each of the 21 T cell receptor beta chains below was sequenced from the same sample in a study of technical replicates of blood from a few donors. Sequencing used immunoSEQ multiplex PCR; TCRdb keeps in-frame clones, though not all of them. The sample holds about 98,000 clones, more than 90% seen once. The sample consisted of T cells isolated from PBMCs. The receptor set was obtained from a human donor in good health.

This clone was seen just once. J is TRBJ2-7 and V is TRBV10-1, with D possibly being TRBD2 (5 bases). This CDR3 is built from 13 residues. V lost 8 bases and J 0 bases, leaving 11 bases between the germline ends. Per the germline V gene, CDR1 is WNHNN and CDR2 is SYGVQD (reference sequence). The CDR3 region has the DNA TGCGCCAGCCAAGCGGCATACTCCTACGAGCAGTACTTC. Amino acid sequence: CASQAAYSYEQYF.

This chain links TRBV11-3 with TRBJ1-1; no reliable D call. Germline V gives CDR1 SGHNT, CDR2 YENEEA. The CDR3 consists of 13 residues. V was clipped by 4 bases and J by 6 bases, with 12 bases between them. CDR3 sequence (DNA): TGTGCCAGCAGCTCGCGGATAAAATCTGAAGCTTTCTTT. Translation: CASSSRIKSEAFF.

The rearrangement joins TRBV10-3 to TRBJ1-3, with 10 bases identical to TRBD1. Trimming at V came to 6 bases and at J to 2 bases, leaving 10 bases not matched to a gene. This CDR3 contains 17 residues. The germline CDR1 and CDR2 sequences are ENHRY and SYGVKD. CDR3 residues: CAISHGTGDATGNTIYF. The DNA for the CDR3 is TGTGCCATCAGCCACGGGACAGGGGATGCTACTGGAAACACCATATATTTT.

The V call is TRBV4-1, the J call TRBJ1-3; 8 nucleotides agree with TRBD1. This CDR3 is built from 17 residues. V shed 0 bases, J shed 5 bases, and the junction held 9 bases outside the gene matches. Germline CDR1 reads MGHRA; CDR2 reads YSYEKL. The CDR3, as DNA: TGCGCCAGCAGCCAAGACGCTCCGGGACAGGAACGAAACACCATATATTTT. It specifies CASSQDAPGQERNTIYF.

In this sample, this clone turned up a few times. The chain has TRBV18 and TRBJ1-5; 7 bases match TRBD1. This CDR3 comprises 15 residues. V was clipped by 2 bases and J by 0 bases; unmatched bases: 1. CDR1 KGHSH and CDR2 LQKENI come from the germline V gene. CDR3 in amino acids: CASSPDRASNQPQHF. In DNA, the CDR3 is TGTGCCAGCTCACCAGACAGGGCTAGCAATCAGCCCCAGCATTTT.

The V call is TRBV19, the J call TRBJ2-7, with 11 bases aligning to TRBD1. The CDR3 contains 14 residues. J was trimmed by 5 bases and V by 7 bases; bases with no gene match: 7. In germline, CDR1 is LNHDA, CDR2 SQIVND (reference sequence). This chain's CDR3 is CASNLGTGGHEQYF. CDR3 sequence (DNA): TGTGCCAGTAATTTAGGGACAGGGGGACACGAGCAGTACTTC.

CDR3 amino acids: CATSRDRGEPLLDEQYF. The CDR3 nucleotides are TGTGCCACCAGCAGAGACCGCGGTGAGCCGCTTCTGGACGAGCAGTACTTC. This chain joins TRBV15 and TRBJ2-7; the D is unclear. CDR1 is LNHNV, CDR2 YYDKDF, per germline (reference sequence). This CDR3 comprises 17 residues. V was trimmed by 0 bases and J by 5 bases, leaving 20 bases between them.

The genes are TRBV7-9 and TRBJ2-1; TRBD2 might be the D (5 bases). This CDR3 has 11 residues. The V end was cut by 0 bases, the J end by 13 bases, with 7 bases between. The germline V gene encodes CDR1 SEHNR and CDR2 FQNEAQ (reference sequence). For the CDR3, the DNA is TGTGCCAGCAGCTTAGCGGGAGACCAGTTCTTC. Translation gives CASSLAGDQFF. The full variable domain, with the rest looked up from reference TRBV7-9 and TRBJ2-1, is DTGVSQNPRHKITKRGQNVTFRCDPISEHNRLYWYRQTLGQGPEFLTYFQNEAQLEKSRLLSDRFSAERPKGSFSTLEIQRTEQGDSAMYLCASSLAGDQFFGPGTRLTVL.

This sequence joins TRBV13 and TRBJ2-2, with D unclear. The CDR3 runs 15 residues. In germline, CDR1 is PRHDT, CDR2 FYEKMQ (reference sequence). V was trimmed by 5 bases and J by 0 bases, leaving 10 bases between them. The CDR3 DNA sequence: TGTGCCAGCAGCCCCTGGGCTTCGAACACCGGGGAGCTGTTTTTT. Encoded protein: CASSPWASNTGELFF.

This chain connects TRBV19 to TRBJ2-1; a weak D match, TRBD1 (6 bases). V was cut by 6 bases and J by 1 base, with 13 bases left in between. The CDR3 extends over 15 amino acids. Germline V gene sequence: CDR1 LNHDA, CDR2 SQIVND (reference sequence). CDR3 sequence (DNA): TGTGCCAGTAGGGGGGCCTCCCGATCCTACAATGAGCAGTTCTTC. Encoded protein: CASRGASRSYNEQFF.

The chain carries TRBV5-4 and TRBJ1-1; D remains ambiguous. V was shortened by 4 bases and J by 1 base, with 11 bases between the two germline ends. This CDR3 is 14 amino acids long. Germline CDR1 and CDR2: SGHNT and YYREEE (reference sequence). The CDR3 reads CASSPPGSNTEAFF. In nucleotides, the CDR3 is TGTGCCAGCAGCCCCCCGGGATCGAACACTGAAGCTTTCTTT.

The J gene is TRBJ1-5, the V gene TRBV2, with 8 nucleotides matching TRBD1. The CDR3 contains 16 residues. Germline assignment: CDR1 SNHLY and CDR2 FYNNEI. V lost 5 bases, J lost 1 base, and 7 bases stayed unmatched. DNA of the CDR3: TGTGCCAGCAGTCGGACAGGGTATGAGAGCAATCAGCCCCAGCATTTT. Its protein is CASSRTGYESNQPQHF. The whole variable domain, remainder taken from reference TRBV2 and TRBJ1-5, is EPEVTQTPSHQVTQMGQEVILRCVPISNHLYFYWYRQILGQKVEFLVSFYNNEISEKSEIFDDQFSVERPDGSNFTLKIRSTKLEDSAMYFCASSRTGYESNQPQHFGDGTRLSIL.

The chain carries TRBV9 and TRBJ2-3; D uncertain. The V end lost 0 bases, the J end lost 2 bases, and 10 bases lay between the germline ends. The CDR3 is 15 amino acids. CDR1 is SGDLS and CDR2 is YYNGEE in the germline V gene. The CDR3 here is CASSVGIGYTDTQYF. Written as DNA, the CDR3 is TGTGCCAGCAGCGTAGGAATCGGGTACACAGATACGCAGTATTTT.

V is TRBV14 and J is TRBJ2-7, with 12 bases that match TRBD2. Losses at the gene ends were 4 bases for V and 0 bases for J; bases not matched to a gene: 25. CDR3 length: 23 amino acids. CDR1 and CDR2 (germline): SGHDN, FVKESK. CDR3 amino acids: CASSPNPYGLAGGPILGSYEQYF. The CDR3 DNA follows: TGTGCCAGCAGCCCCAATCCATATGGGCTAGCGGGAGGGCCTATCTTGGGCTCCTACGAGCAGTACTTC. Together with reference TRBV14 and TRBJ2-7, the CDR3 gives the full variable domain: EAGVTQFPSHSVIEKGQTVTLRCDPISGHDNLYWYRRVMGKEIKFLLHFVKESKQDESGMPNNRFLAERTGGTYSTLKVQPAELEDSGVYFCASSPNPYGLAGGPILGSYEQYFGPGTRLTVT.

This chain joins TRBV29-1 and TRBJ2-5, with 10 bases that match TRBD2. CDR1 and CDR2 (germline): SQVTM, ANQGSEA. CDR3 length equals 15 residues. V trimming: 7 bases; J trimming: 2 bases; junction bases outside the gene matches: 10. CDR3 protein: CSALSSSGGQETQYF. The CDR3 bases are TGCAGCGCCCTGTCGTCTAGCGGGGGACAAGAGACCCAGTACTTC.

The V and J genes are TRBV7-3 and TRBJ2-5, with 11 positions matching TRBD2. The CDR3 contains 15 residues. J gave up 4 bases and V 3 bases, and 4 bases lay outside the gene matches. CDR1 and CDR2 (germline): SGHTA, FQGTGA. In DNA form, the CDR3 reads TGTGCCAGCAGCTTTAGCGGGGGGGCCGGAGAGACCCAGTACTTC. Its translation: CASSFSGGAGETQYF.

The CDR3 region has the DNA TGTGCCAGCGGGGGGGGGCCCATAGGGCAGTTCTTC. This codes for CASGGGPIGQFF. The chain carries TRBV2 and TRBJ2-1; a weak D match, TRBD2 (7 bases). The CDR3 runs 12 residues. Trimming cost V 8 bases and J 12 bases, with 17 bases left between them. Germline V lookup: CDR1 SNHLY, CDR2 FYNNEI.

DNA for the CDR3: TGTGCCAGCAGTTACGCGACAGGGTCGAACACCGGGGAGCTGTTTTTT. It codes for CASSYATGSNTGELFF. This chain joins TRBV6-5 and TRBJ2-2; 7 bases line up with TRBD1. CDR1 and CDR2 from the germline V gene are MNHEY and SVGAGI. The V segment lost 2 bases and the J segment 0 bases; nucleotides outside the gene matches: 3. The CDR3 totals 16 residues.

This clone was detected many times. V gene TRBV12-5 combines with J gene TRBJ2-1; 8 positions agree with TRBD2. Trimming cost V 8 bases and J 10 bases; bases outside gene matches: 10. There are 13 residues in the CDR3. Germline CDR1 is LGHNT and CDR2 is FRNRAP. The CDR3 coding sequence is TGTGCTAGTAGTGCAGCGGGAGTGAACGAGCAGTTCTTC. Translating gives CASSAAGVNEQFF.

J is TRBJ1-4 and V is TRBV6-5; D is possibly TRBD1 (5 bases). The CDR3 loop spans 15 amino acids. The germline V gene has CDR1 MNHEY and CDR2 SVGAGI. The V gene lost 0 bases and the J gene lost 1 base, with 6 bases spanning the gap. The DNA for the CDR3 is TGTGCCAGCAGTTACTCGGGGGGAACTAATGAAAAACTGTTTTTT. Translation: CASSYSGGTNEKLFF.

The V and J genes are TRBV18 and TRBJ1-1, with 7 bases matching TRBD1. The germline V gene encodes CDR1 KGHSH and CDR2 LQKENI. The CDR3 runs to 12 residues. Unmatched junction bases numbered 2, after V lost 4 bases and J lost 6 bases. The CDR3: CASSLDRAEAFF. The CDR3 bases are TGTGCCAGCTCACTCGACAGGGCTGAAGCTTTCTTT. The variable domain in full, completed from reference TRBV18 and TRBJ1-1, reads NAGVMQNPRHLVRRRGQEARLRCSPMKGHSHVYWYRQLPEEGLKFMVYLQKENIIDESGMPKERFSAEFPKEGPSILRIQQVVRGDSAAYFCASSLDRAEAFFGQGTRLTVV.